The subject of this entry is one T cell receptor beta chain. Sequenced by immunoSEQ multiplex PCR; TCRdb stores in-frame clones only, minus some. The sample carries 90,000 to 120,000 clones, 75% to 95% recorded once. This CDR3 has 17 residues. J gave up 5 bases and V 0 bases, and 8 bases lay outside the gene matches. The germline V gene has CDR1 SGHAT and CDR2 FQNNGV. The sample belongs to a study of OX40 agonist ivuxolimab in advanced cancers. The chain recombines TRBV11-2 with TRBJ2-2, with TRBD1 identical over 8 bases. The receptor was derived from an adult with an advanced solid tumor such as melanoma, head and neck, liver or kidney cancer. This specimen was CD4+ or CD8+ T cells sorted from blood, taken in a trial of the OX40 agonist ivuxolimab. The CDR3 loop is CASSLEEIQGDTGELFF. The CDR3 DNA reads TGTGCCAGCAGCTTAGAAGAAATACAGGGGGATACCGGGGAGCTGTTTTTT. Full variable domain (outside the CDR3, taken from reference TRBV11-2 and TRBJ2-2): EAGVAQSPRYKIIEKRQSVAFWCNPISGHATLYWYQQILGQGPKLLIQFQNNGVVDDSQLPKDRFSAERLKGVDSTLKIQPAKLEDSAVYLCASSLEEIQGDTGELFFGEGSRLTVL.